The 27 T cell receptor beta chains below all came from one sample that was sequenced in a study of T cell repertoires in cytomegalovirus infection. MiXCR, applied by TCRdb to the reads, yields one record per CDR3 protein. This table holds roughly 990,000 distinct CDR3 sequences, approximately 33% found once. The antigens these receptors bind are not known. This specimen consisted of cultured CD8+ T cells from PBMCs, obtained from culture after CMV antigen stimulation. These receptors were taken from a human donor in good health (CMV status not recorded). Some clones in this sample may be carry-over from other donors' samples.

In DNA, the CDR3 is TGTGCCAGCAGCGAAACAGGGAATACGCAGTATTTT. Amino acid sequence: CASSETGNTQYF. The chain links TRBV7-6 to TRBJ2-3; possibly TRBD1 for D (6 bases). The CDR3 has 12 residues. Germline CDR1 is SGHVS and CDR2 is FNYEAQ. The V and J ends lost 5 bases and 7 bases respectively, with 10 bases between them.

The genes are TRBV6-2 or TRBV6-3 and TRBJ1-1; D remains unclear. Germline CDR1 reads MNHEY; CDR2 reads SVGEGT. V was trimmed by 6 bases and J by 3 bases, leaving 17 bases between them. The CDR3 consists of 15 residues. In DNA form, the CDR3 reads TGTGCCAGCAGGAAAATCCAACCTGCTGACACTGAAGCTTTCTTT. Protein: CASRKIQPADTEAFF.

CDR3: CASSLPSGGAPYNEQFF. In DNA form, the CDR3 reads TGCGCCAGCAGCCTGCCCTCGGGGGGGGCCCCCTACAATGAGCAGTTCTTC. The J gene is TRBJ2-1, the V gene TRBV4-1; 8 bases are shared with TRBD2. The CDR3 spans 17 residues. With 4 bases clipped from V and 2 bases from J, the junction kept 10 bases outside the gene matches. Germline-derived CDR1 and CDR2 are MGHRA and YSYEKL.

This clonotype was seen many times. The chain employs TRBV7-2 and TRBJ2-7, with TRBD1 matching 10 bases. Germline V CDR1 and CDR2: SGHTA, FQGNSA. Germline trimming cut 5 bases from V and 9 bases from J; bases unmatched to any gene: 13. CDR3 length: 15 residues. The DNA of the CDR3 is TGTGCCAGCAGCCCAGCTGGGACAGGGGAAAAGGTGCAGTACTTC. This translates into CASSPAGTGEKVQYF.

On this clonotype itself: The junction shows a germline mismatch at one end, possibly a read error. This sequence joins TRBV10-3 and TRBJ1-1; no clear D. In germline, CDR1 is ENHRY, CDR2 SYGVKD. The length of the CDR3 is 16 residues. CDR3 in DNA: TGTGCCATCAGTGAGGACTCCTACTCTATGAATACTGAAGCTTTCTTT. It translates to CAISEDSYSMNTEAFF.

V gene TRBV19 combines with J gene TRBJ1-6; no clear D gene. Germline CDR1 reads LNHDA; CDR2 reads SQIVND (reference sequence). Trimming cost V 3 bases and J 5 bases, with 11 bases left between them. The CDR3 covers 15 residues. For the CDR3, the DNA is TGTGCCAGTAGTATTAAGGAAGGAAATAATTCACCCCTCCACTTT. This gives the protein CASSIKEGNNSPLHF.

This clonotype was seen many times. The chain employs TRBV10-3 and TRBJ2-3; unclear D gene. CDR1 is ENHRY, CDR2 SYGVKD, per germline. The CDR3 consists of 16 residues. V was shortened by 1 base and J by 2 bases, with 13 bases between the two germline ends. CDR3 nucleotide sequence: TGTGCCATCAGTGAGTGGAGTAGCAGAACCACAGATACGCAGTATTTT. Translating it yields CAISEWSSRTTDTQYF.

The V and J genes are TRBV7-2 and TRBJ1-5; D unresolved. Germline CDR1 is SGHTA and CDR2 is FQGNSA. V lost 4 bases and J 7 bases, leaving 17 bases between the germline ends. This CDR3 is 15 amino acids long. The CDR3 loop reads CASSSAGRSGQPQHF. DNA of the CDR3: TGTGCCAGCAGCTCGGCGGGCCGATCGGGACAGCCCCAGCATTTT.

V gene TRBV5-6 combines with J gene TRBJ1-5; no clear D gene. Germline CDR1 reads SGHDT; CDR2 reads YYEEEE. The length of the CDR3 is 16 residues. V gave up 3 bases and J gave up 3 bases, with 16 bases separating them. The CDR3: CASSSGGGSLNQPQHF. CDR3 nucleotides: TGTGCCAGCAGCTCGGGTGGAGGGTCACTCAATCAGCCCCAGCATTTT.

This clonotype has just a few counts. The gene calls are TRBV7-4 and TRBJ1-2; the D is unclear. With 1 base removed from V and 5 bases from J, the gap between germline ends came to 14 bases. The length of the CDR3 is 15 residues. The germline V gene encodes CDR1 SGHVT and CDR2 SQSDAQ. CDR3 sequence (DNA): TGTGCCAGCAGCTTAGTGCCCGATTTCGAGTATGGCTACACCTTC. This translates into CASSLVPDFEYGYTF.

This clonotype was counted only a few times. The rearrangement links TRBV18 to TRBJ1-2; possibly TRBD1 for D (5 bases). Per the germline V gene, CDR1 is KGHSH and CDR2 is LQKENI. The CDR3 totals 15 residues. The V gene lost 3 bases and the J gene lost 3 bases, with 14 bases spanning the gap. The CDR3 DNA reads TGTGCCAGCTCACCCCGGGACGGCCGGGACTATGGCTACACCTTC. Translated, it gives CASSPRDGRDYGYTF.

The chain has TRBV7-6 and TRBJ1-3, with D possibly matching TRBD1 (5 bases). V shed 2 bases and J shed 4 bases, with 15 bases lying between them. CDR1 and CDR2 (germline): SGHVS, FNYEAQ. The CDR3 loop spans 16 amino acids. This CDR3 reads CASSLSTQGFGNTIYF. The CDR3 bases are TGTGCCAGCAGCTTATCAACTCAGGGTTTCGGAAACACCATATATTTT.

This clonotype was seen a few times. CDR3 residues: CASSSIDTRAAYEQYV. CDR3 coding DNA: TGTGCCAGCAGCAGTATCGACACCCGGGCCGCCTACGAGCAGTACGTC. The V call is TRBV28, the J call TRBJ2-7; D unclear. V was pared by 6 bases and J by 2 bases, with 20 bases between. The CDR3 length is 16 residues. Germline values: CDR1 MDHEN, CDR2 SYDVKM.

At least ten counts were recorded for this clonotype. V usage is TRBV7-2 and J usage is TRBJ2-2, with D unresolved. V was cut by 1 base and J by 3 bases, with 0 bases left in between. There are 12 residues in the CDR3. The germline CDR1 and CDR2 sequences are SGHTA and FQGNSA. CDR3 coding DNA: TGTGCCAGCAGCTTAGACACCGGGGAGCTGTTTTTT. Its protein product is CASSLDTGELFF.

This clonotype came up many times. The chain is built from TRBV7-2 and TRBJ1-1; no reliable D call. The germline V and J ends were trimmed by 1 base and 10 bases, with 7 bases remaining between them. The V gene's germline CDR1 is SGHTA and CDR2 FQGNSA. The CDR3 extends over 11 amino acids. The chain's CDR3 is CASSLVEGAFF. CDR3 in DNA: TGTGCCAGCAGCTTAGTCGAGGGAGCTTTCTTT. Based on the CDR3 plus reference TRBV7-2 and TRBJ1-1, the full variable domain is GAGVSQSPSNKVTEKGKDVELRCDPISGHTALYWYRQSLGQGLEFLIYFQGNSAPDKSGLPSDRFSAERTGGSVSTLTIQRTQQEDSAVYLCASSLVEGAFFGQGTRLTVV.

This clonotype was observed at least ten times. The rearrangement joins TRBV7-2 to TRBJ2-1; D is ambiguous. The CDR3 has 13 amino acids. The V end lost 8 bases, the J end lost 0 bases, and 8 bases lay between the germline ends. Germline CDR1 is SGHTA and CDR2 is FQGNSA. DNA for the CDR3: TGTGCCAGCCAACATTTCTCCTACAATGAGCAGTTCTTC. As protein: CASQHFSYNEQFF. The variable domain in full, completed from reference TRBV7-2 and TRBJ2-1, reads GAGVSQSPSNKVTEKGKDVELRCDPISGHTALYWYRQSLGQGLEFLIYFQGNSAPDKSGLPSDRFSAERTGGSVSTLTIQRTQQEDSAVYLCASQHFSYNEQFFGPGTRLTVL.

The rearrangement links TRBV6-5 to TRBJ2-7; either TRBD1 or TRBD2 may fit D (5 bases each). The CDR3 consists of 13 residues. The V end was cut by 8 bases, the J end by 5 bases, with 16 bases between. The V gene's germline CDR1 is MNHEY and CDR2 SVGAGI. The CDR3 coding sequence is TGTGCCAGCCGGGGACCGGGGCCCAACGAGCAGTACGTC. It yields the protein CASRGPGPNEQYV.

This chain uses TRBV7-4 with TRBJ2-1; a weak D match, TRBD2 (5 bases). Germline CDR1 is SGHVT and CDR2 is SQSDAQ. The CDR3 is 11 amino acids. V gave up 8 bases and J gave up 7 bases, with 9 bases separating them. DNA of the CDR3: TGTGCCAGCGGGTTAGCGAATGAGCAGTTCTTC. This codes for CASGLANEQFF.

The rearrangement uses TRBV4-1 and TRBJ2-5; weak D call: TRBD1 (6 bases). Looked up from germline, CDR1 is MGHRA and CDR2 is YSYEKL. This CDR3 is built from 14 residues. The ends were cut back, 0 bases at V and 5 bases at J, with 10 bases in the middle. CDR3 region: CASSQEGAEETQYF. DNA of the CDR3: TGCGCCAGCAGCCAAGAGGGGGCTGAGGAGACCCAGTACTTC.

This chain connects TRBV4-1 to TRBJ1-1, with D unclear. In germline, CDR1 is MGHRA, CDR2 YSYEKL. Trimming removed 4 bases from V and 6 bases from J, with 12 bases in between. The CDR3 is 13 amino acids. The CDR3 is CASSPGGGPEAFF. The CDR3, as DNA: TGCGCCAGCAGCCCAGGCGGTGGGCCTGAAGCTTTCTTT.

J is TRBJ2-7 and V is TRBV7-2; TRBD1 matches 7 bases. The junction had 21 bases not matched to a gene; V was cut back by 7 bases and J by 3 bases. This CDR3 has 18 residues. Germline CDR1 and CDR2: SGHTA and FQGNSA. The CDR3 is CASNDTDRDGAVVYEQYV. The CDR3 DNA reads as TGTGCCAGCAACGATACTGACAGGGATGGCGCGGTTGTCTACGAGCAGTACGTC.

This clonotype was detected a few times. V gene TRBV11-2 combines with J gene TRBJ2-5; 15 bases map to TRBD2. Germline CDR1 is SGHAT and CDR2 is FQNNGV. Trimming removed 3 bases from V and 5 bases from J; junction bases left unmatched: 13. The CDR3 has 19 amino acids. The CDR3 bases are TGTGCCAGCAGCTTCAACCTCCTTGGACTAGCGGGGGGGCCGGAGACCCAGTACTTC. Its protein is CASSFNLLGLAGGPETQYF.

This clonotype was observed many times. In nucleotides, the CDR3 is TGTGCCAGCAGCTTAGGAGGCGTCCGGACTAGCGTCTGGAATGAGCAGTTCTTC. Translation gives CASSLGGVRTSVWNEQFF. The chain couples TRBV7-6 to TRBJ2-1; 9 bases are shared with TRBD2. V shed 1 base, J shed 7 bases, and the junction held 14 bases outside the gene matches. The CDR3 extends over 18 amino acids. Looked up from germline, CDR1 is SGHVS and CDR2 is FNYEAQ.

The rearrangement links TRBV25-1 to TRBJ2-5; D might be TRBD1 (7 bases). The V gene lost 8 bases and the J gene lost 2 bases, with 9 bases spanning the gap. Per germline, CDR1 MGHDK and CDR2 SYGVNS. The CDR3 contains 12 residues. CDR3 amino acids: CASAGQQETQYF. CDR3 sequence (DNA): TGTGCCAGCGCGGGACAGCAAGAGACCCAGTACTTC.

The genes are TRBV7-2 and TRBJ1-2; D unclear. This CDR3 contains 15 residues. The germline gives CDR1 SGHTA, CDR2 FQGNSA. The V and J ends lost 1 base and 4 bases respectively, with 13 bases between them. The chain's CDR3 is CASSLGLDVSYGYTF. The CDR3 region has the DNA TGTGCCAGCAGCTTAGGTCTGGACGTGTCCTATGGCTACACCTTC.

The table lists this clonotype with many counts. Germline and junction disagree at one end, which may indicate a read error. The V call is TRBV7-9, the J call TRBJ1-6; TRBD1 matches 8 bases. This CDR3 is 17 amino acids long. Germline loops: CDR1 SEHNR, CDR2 FQNEAQ (reference sequence). The CDR3 nucleotides read TGTGCCAGCAGCTTAAGGCCCCCAGGGGGCTATTATTCACCCCTCCACTTT. Translated: CASSLRPPGGYYSPLHF. The entire variable domain, with the rest obtained from reference TRBV7-9 and TRBJ1-6, is as follows: DTGVSQNPRHKITKRGQNVTFRCDPISEHNRLYWYRQTLGQGPEFLTYFQNEAQLEKSRLLSDRFSAERPKGSFSTLEIQRTEQGDSAMYLCASSLRPPGGYYSPLHFGNGTRLTVT.

The V and J genes are TRBV14 and TRBJ1-2; 8 bases align to TRBD1. Germline V CDR1 and CDR2: SGHDN, FVKESK. V lost 1 base and J lost 11; bases outside the gene matches: 6. The CDR3 has 13 amino acids. CDR3 amino acids: CASSQARTGQYTF. CDR3 DNA: TGTGCCAGCAGCCAAGCCAGGACAGGGCAGTACACCTTC.